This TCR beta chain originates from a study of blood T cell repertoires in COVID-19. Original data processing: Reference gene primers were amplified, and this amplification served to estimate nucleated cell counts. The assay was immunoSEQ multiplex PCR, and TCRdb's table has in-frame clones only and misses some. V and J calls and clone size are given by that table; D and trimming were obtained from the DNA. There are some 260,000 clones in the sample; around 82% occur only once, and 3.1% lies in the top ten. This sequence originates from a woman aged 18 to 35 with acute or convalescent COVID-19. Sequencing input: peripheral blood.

CDR3 loop: CATSMIWGHTGELFF. CDR3 sequence (DNA): TGTGCCACCAGCATGATTTGGGGGCACACCGGGGAGCTGTTTTTT. J is TRBJ2-2 and V is TRBV15; D might be TRBD1 (6 bases). Trimming pared 4 bases from V and 3 bases from J, leaving 12 bases between. Germline lookup yields CDR1 LNHNV and CDR2 YYDKDF (reference sequence). The CDR3 loop spans 15 amino acids.